Here is one T cell receptor (beta chain) with its context. The sample originates from a study of shared clonotypes between healthy human individuals. Terminally differentiated effector memory CD45RA+ cells were excluded from the naive CD8 cells, which were CD45RO-negative and positively selected for CCR7. Assay execution proceeded at the deep level. Sequencing was performed with immunoSEQ multiplex PCR; in TCRdb, only in-frame clones are kept and a portion is missing. The sample has some 2.1 million clones, less than 95% seen once. This receptor was taken from a man aged 18 to 30 in good health. Sequencing was done on a sample of naive CD8+ T cells sorted from blood.

As DNA, the CDR3 is TGCGCCAGCAGCTTGACGGGGTTAAGCTCCTACGAGCAGTACTTC. Its translation: CASSLTGLSSYEQYF. The V call is TRBV5-1, the J call TRBJ2-7, with D perhaps matching TRBD2 (5 bases). The CDR3 sequence is 15 residues long. Germline V lookup: CDR1 SGHRS, CDR2 YFSETQ. Trimming pared 1 base from V and 0 bases from J, leaving 11 bases between.